A single sample is the source of the 21 T cell receptor beta chains below, sequenced in a study of T cells after yellow fever vaccination. TCRdb reprocessed the 5' RACE reads via MiXCR and lists one record per CDR3 protein. The sample lists 250,000 to 400,000 distinct CDR3 sequences; approximately 4.3% were seen once. This specimen was PBMCs, taken 15 days after the yellow fever booster vaccination. The receptors here all came from a man aged 18 to 30 who received the YFV17D yellow fever vaccine.

The sample holds many counts of this clonotype. The chain couples TRBV5-1 to TRBJ2-6; D perhaps matches TRBD1 (6 bases). This CDR3 comprises 16 residues. V was clipped by 7 bases and J by 0 bases, with 14 bases between them. Germline loops: CDR1 SGHRS, CDR2 YFSETQ. The CDR3 loop is CASGGREFSGANVLTF. The CDR3 region has the DNA TGCGCCAGCGGGGGCAGAGAATTCTCTGGGGCCAACGTCCTGACTTTC.

This rearrangement joins TRBV11-3 to TRBJ2-2; the match to TRBD2 covers 12 bases. The length of the CDR3 is 17 residues. J lost 3 bases, V lost 4 bases, and 6 bases had no gene match. Per the germline V gene, CDR1 is SGHNT and CDR2 is YENEEA. The CDR3 DNA follows: TGTGCCAGCAGCTCTCTAGCGGGGGGGCCGGACACCGGGGAGCTGTTTTTT. Its protein is CASSSLAGGPDTGELFF.

This clonotype was counted at least ten times. The chain combines TRBV7-6 with TRBJ1-3, with D possibly matching TRBD1 (6 bases). Trimming removed 5 bases at V and 0 bases at J, with 14 bases between. Germline V lookup: CDR1 SGHVS, CDR2 FNYEAQ. The CDR3 has 16 residues. The CDR3: CASSPFRGSSGNTIYF. Written as DNA, the CDR3 is TGTGCCAGCAGCCCTTTTAGGGGGAGCTCTGGAAACACCATATATTTT.

CDR3 amino acids: CASSQDIGAGLNEQFF. For the CDR3, the DNA is TGTGCCAGCAGCCAAGATATCGGAGCGGGGCTTAATGAGCAGTTCTTC. The chain uses TRBV4-2 and TRBJ2-1; TRBD2 aligns across 7 bases. Germline assignment: CDR1 LGHNA and CDR2 YNFKEQ. The CDR3 length is 16 residues. V was pared by 0 bases and J by 7 bases, with 9 bases of the junction left unmatched.

This clonotype occurred a few times. At one boundary the junction diverges from the germline segment, which might be a read error. The chain has TRBV12-3 or TRBV12-4 and TRBJ1-1, with D uncertain. CDR3 size: 12 residues. The CDR3 spells CASSLGMTDHHF. CDR3 in DNA: TGTGCCAGCAGTTTAGGTATGACCGACCACCACTTT.

This clonotype occurred many times. This sequence joins TRBV20-1 and TRBJ2-1, with 8 bases aligning to TRBD1. Trimming took 3 bases from V and 8 from J; bases not matched to a gene: 9. The germline gives CDR1 DFQATT, CDR2 SNEGSKA (reference sequence). This CDR3 spans 14 amino acids. The CDR3 DNA reads as TGCAGTGCTAGTTTGGACAGGGTCGGGCATGAGCAGTTCTTC. Protein sequence: CSASLDRVGHEQFF.

The sample holds many counts of this clonotype. The rearrangement joins TRBV20-1 to TRBJ2-2; TRBD1 aligns across 8 bases. Trimming at V came to 0 bases and at J to 4 bases, leaving 10 bases not matched to a gene. This CDR3 comprises 17 residues. Germline loops: CDR1 DFQATT, CDR2 SNEGSKA (reference sequence). This CDR3 is CSARDSGGLRATGELFF. The CDR3 nucleotides read TGCAGTGCTAGAGATTCAGGGGGCCTCCGTGCCACCGGGGAGCTGTTTTTT.

The genes are TRBV6-2 or TRBV6-3 and TRBJ2-2; D call uncertain. In germline, CDR1 is MNHEY, CDR2 SVGEGT. The CDR3 sequence is 15 residues long. Trimming took off 1 base at V and 1 base at J, with 7 bases between the two ends. CDR3 in amino acids: CASSYFWGNTGELFF. The CDR3 region has the DNA TGTGCCAGCAGTTACTTTTGGGGGAACACCGGGGAGCTGTTTTTT.

This clonotype was recorded a few times. The chain couples TRBV20-1 to TRBJ2-3, with D possibly being TRBD1 (6 bases). This CDR3 region has 14 residues. Germline values: CDR1 DFQATT, CDR2 SNEGSKA (reference sequence). The V end lost 6 bases, the J end lost 2 bases, and 15 bases lay between the germline ends. CDR3 loop: CSAPDSSSTDTQYF. CDR3 nucleotide sequence: TGCAGTGCCCCGGACAGTTCGTCCACAGATACGCAGTATTTT.

This clonotype was observed many times. The germline gene is not matched at one end of the junction; a read error may be the cause. The chain combines TRBV5-1 with TRBJ2-5, with 9 bases identical to TRBD2. The CDR3 contains 16 residues. Germline V gene lookup returns CDR1 SGHRS and CDR2 YFSETQ. The CDR3 DNA reads TGTGCCAGCAGCTTGGGGCTAGCGGGGACCCAAGAGACCCAGTACTTC. Its protein product is CASSLGLAGTQETQYF. Drawing the rest from reference TRBV5-1 and TRBJ2-5, the complete variable domain is KAGVTQTPRYLIKTRGQQVTLSCSPISGHRSVSWYQQTPGQGLQFLFEYFSETQRNKGNFPGRFSGRQFSNSRSEMNVSTLELGDSALYLCASSLGLAGTQETQYFGPGTRLLVL.

There are a few counts of this clonotype. This chain joins TRBV20-1 and TRBJ1-1; 10 bases map to TRBD1. Germline-derived CDR1 and CDR2 are DFQATT and SNEGSKA (reference sequence). V dropped 3 bases and J dropped 0; count of bases not matched to a gene: 4. The CDR3 extends over 15 amino acids. The CDR3 nucleotides are TGCAGTGCTAGTGACAGGGGGCGCTTGAACACTGAAGCTTTCTTT. Protein sequence: CSASDRGRLNTEAFF.

This clonotype was counted ten times or more. The rearrangement uses TRBV5-1 and TRBJ2-3, with D maybe TRBD2 (6 bases). Germline-derived CDR1 and CDR2 are SGHRS and YFSETQ. The CDR3 consists of 14 residues. Trimming took off 0 bases at V and 5 bases at J, with 10 bases between the two ends. CDR3 protein: CASSLVGREDTQYF. CDR3 coding DNA: TGCGCCAGCAGCTTGGTGGGGCGGGAAGATACGCAGTATTTT.

This clonotype occurred many times. The rearrangement links TRBV7-3 to TRBJ2-3; D may match TRBD1 or TRBD2 (5 bases each). The CDR3 totals 14 residues. Trimming shortened V by 2 bases and J by 4 bases, and 10 bases separated the two germline ends. CDR1 is SGHTA, CDR2 FQGTGA, per germline. The CDR3 DNA follows: TGTGCCAGCAGCTTAGAGGGGCGGTCAGATACGCAGTATTTT. Residues: CASSLEGRSDTQYF.

This clonotype was counted between two and nine times. J is TRBJ1-5 and V is TRBV6-5; TRBD1 agrees at 7 bases. This CDR3 region has 15 residues. The germline V gene has CDR1 MNHEY and CDR2 SVGAGI. Trimming cost V 6 bases and J 2 bases; bases outside gene matches: 7. The CDR3: CASRMDRHGNQPQHF. In DNA form, the CDR3 reads TGTGCCAGCAGAATGGACAGGCACGGCAATCAGCCCCAGCATTTT.

This clonotype was counted at least ten times. The chain couples TRBV29-1 to TRBJ1-2, with D perhaps matching TRBD1 (6 bases). Germline V gene data show CDR1 as SQVTM and CDR2 as ANQGSEA. There are 12 residues in the CDR3. V was cut by 7 bases and J by 2 bases, with 11 bases left in between. The DNA of the CDR3 is TGCAGCGCTACAGGGCCCAACTATGGCTACACCTTC. Translated: CSATGPNYGYTF. The whole variable domain, remainder taken from reference TRBV29-1 and TRBJ1-2, is SAVISQKPSRDICQRGTSLTIQCQVDSQVTMMFWYRQQPGQSLTLIATANQGSEATYESGFVIDKFPISRPNLTFSTLTVSNMSPEDSSIYLCSATGPNYGYTFGSGTRLTVV.

CDR3 coding DNA: TGTGCCAGCAGCCTAGTGGATCTGGTGAATTCACCCCTCCACTTT. Amino acids: CASSLVDLVNSPLHF. V and J are TRBV5-6 and TRBJ1-6; no clear D gene. Germline V gene sequence: CDR1 SGHDT, CDR2 YYEEEE. Trimming removed 4 bases at V and 7 bases at J, with 15 bases between. The CDR3 runs 15 residues.

In this sample, this clonotype turned up a few times. V gene TRBV3-1 combines with J gene TRBJ1-5; perhaps TRBD1 as D (6 bases). The CDR3 spans 19 residues. Germline CDR1 reads LGHDT; CDR2 reads YNNKEL (reference sequence). V was shortened by 0 bases and J by 7 bases, with 25 bases between the two germline ends. Here the CDR3 reads CASSQDYGGPGIIGQPQHF. The CDR3 nucleotides read TGTGCCAGCAGCCAAGATTATGGGGGGCCAGGGATAATTGGACAGCCCCAGCATTTT. Full variable domain (missing parts from reference TRBV3-1 and TRBJ1-5): DTAVSQTPKYLVTQMGNDKSIKCEQNLGHDTMYWYKQDSKKFLKIMFSYNNKELIINETVPNRFSPKSPDKAHLNLHINSLELGDSAVYFCASSQDYGGPGIIGQPQHFGDGTRLSIL.

This chain joins TRBV6-6 and TRBJ1-5, with 12 nucleotides matching TRBD1. The CDR3 consists of 17 residues. Germline lookup yields CDR1 MNHNY and CDR2 SVGAGI (reference sequence). V was clipped by 4 bases and J by 4 bases; unmatched bases: 8. The CDR3 is CASSSSGTGGSNQPQHF. As DNA, the CDR3 is TGTGCCAGCAGTTCCTCCGGGACAGGGGGCTCAAATCAGCCCCAGCATTTT.

The sample holds a few counts of this clonotype. This chain joins TRBV5-1 and TRBJ1-2, with 7 bases fitting TRBD1. Trimming removed 2 bases from V and 5 bases from J; junction bases left unmatched: 9. The CDR3 is made up of 15 amino acids. In germline, CDR1 is SGHRS, CDR2 YFSETQ. DNA for the CDR3: TGCGCCAGCAGCTTCCGGACAGGCCTGGGGTATGGCTACACCTTC. Its translation: CASSFRTGLGYGYTF.

The chain has TRBV4-3 and TRBJ2-3; 7 bases map to TRBD1. Trimming cost V 2 bases and J 2 bases; bases outside gene matches: 13. Germline V gives CDR1 LGHNA, CDR2 YSLEER. CDR3 size: 18 residues. The CDR3 loop reads CASSQSPWTGIFTDTQYF. The CDR3 region has the DNA TGCGCCAGCAGCCAATCCCCGTGGACAGGTATATTCACAGATACGCAGTATTTT.

The chain has TRBV5-1 and TRBJ2-1, with D perhaps assigned TRBD1 or TRBD2 (5 bases each). Looked up from germline, CDR1 is SGHRS and CDR2 is YFSETQ. Trimming shortened V by 7 bases and J by 4 bases, and 15 bases separated the two germline ends. The CDR3 length is 14 residues. The CDR3 region has the DNA TGCGCCAGCCAACCGGCAGGGAGATACAATGAGCAGTTCTTC. This codes for CASQPAGRYNEQFF.